Reported below is one T cell receptor (beta chain). Its antigen is not identified. This sample is part of a study of T cell responses to AZD1222 COVID-19 vaccine. Looking at the study overall: Whether given at about 4 or about 12 weeks, second doses were pooled.

Study-level points and caveats: At baseline, seropositivity was found in only a handful of AZD1222 recipients. Among spike-specific TCRs, nearly half reportedly target unmutated variant regions. The sample set comprised mostly white British donors with more females, and clonal diversity was possibly underestimated.

Sequencing used immunoSEQ multiplex PCR; TCRdb keeps in-frame clones, though not all of them. The sample contains 180,000 or so clones, 88% of which appear only once. Germline values: CDR1 SNHLY, CDR2 FYNNEI. This CDR3 is built from 14 residues. Trimming removed 6 bases at V and 2 bases at J, with 14 bases between. The sequencing here drew on peripheral blood, taken on day 0 of AZD1222 vaccination. The TCR sequence derives from an adult in good health. This rearrangement joins TRBV2 to TRBJ2-7, with D possibly TRBD1 on 5 matching bases. CDR3 DNA: TGTGCCAGCAGGCTCCCCAGGGCCCCCTACGAGCAGTACTTC. Encoded protein: CASRLPRAPYEQYF.